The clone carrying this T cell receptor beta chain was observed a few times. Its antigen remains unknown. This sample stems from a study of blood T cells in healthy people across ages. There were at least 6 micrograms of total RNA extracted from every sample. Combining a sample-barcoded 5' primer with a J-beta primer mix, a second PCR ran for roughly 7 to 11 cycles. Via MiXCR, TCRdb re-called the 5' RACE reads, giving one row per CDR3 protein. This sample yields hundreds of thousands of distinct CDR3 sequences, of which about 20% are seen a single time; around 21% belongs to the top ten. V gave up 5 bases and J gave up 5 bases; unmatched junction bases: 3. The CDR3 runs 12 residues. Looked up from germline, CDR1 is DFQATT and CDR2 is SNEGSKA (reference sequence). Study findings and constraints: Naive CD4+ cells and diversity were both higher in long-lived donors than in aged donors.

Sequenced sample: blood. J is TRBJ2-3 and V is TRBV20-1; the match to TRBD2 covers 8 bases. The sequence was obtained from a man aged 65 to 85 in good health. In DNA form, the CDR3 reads TGCAGTGCTTTTCGGGGGGGAGATACGCAGTATTTT. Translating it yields CSAFRGGDTQYF.